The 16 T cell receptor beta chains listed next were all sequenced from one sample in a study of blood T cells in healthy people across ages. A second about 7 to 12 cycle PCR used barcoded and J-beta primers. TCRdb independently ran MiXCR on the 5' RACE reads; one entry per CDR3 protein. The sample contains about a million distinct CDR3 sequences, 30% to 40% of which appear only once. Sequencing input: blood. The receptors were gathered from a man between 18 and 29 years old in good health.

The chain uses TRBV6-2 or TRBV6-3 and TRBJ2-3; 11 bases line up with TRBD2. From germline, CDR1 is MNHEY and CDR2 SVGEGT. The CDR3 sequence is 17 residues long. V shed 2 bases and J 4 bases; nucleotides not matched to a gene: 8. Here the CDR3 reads CASSYPLTSGESDTQYF. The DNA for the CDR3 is TGTGCCAGCAGTTACCCACTGACTAGCGGGGAATCAGATACGCAGTATTTT.

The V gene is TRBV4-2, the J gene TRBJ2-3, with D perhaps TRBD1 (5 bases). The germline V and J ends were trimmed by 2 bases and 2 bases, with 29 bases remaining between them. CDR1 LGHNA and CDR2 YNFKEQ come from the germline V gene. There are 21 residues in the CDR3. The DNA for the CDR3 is TGTGCCAGCAGCCAAAGCTCCCCTCTGGTCAGGGCAGGCTACAACACAGATACGCAGTATTTT. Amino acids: CASSQSSPLVRAGYNTDTQYF.

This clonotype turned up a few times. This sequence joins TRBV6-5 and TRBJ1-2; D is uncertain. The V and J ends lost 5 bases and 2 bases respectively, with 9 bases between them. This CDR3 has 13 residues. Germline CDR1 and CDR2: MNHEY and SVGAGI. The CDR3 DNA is TGTGCCAGCAGTCGCCGGCCGAACTATGGCTACACCTTC. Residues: CASSRRPNYGYTF.

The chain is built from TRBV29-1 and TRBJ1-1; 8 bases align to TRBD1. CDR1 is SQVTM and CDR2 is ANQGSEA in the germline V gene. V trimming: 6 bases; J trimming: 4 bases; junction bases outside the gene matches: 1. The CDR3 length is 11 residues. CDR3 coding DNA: TGCAGCGTCCAGGGGGCCACTGAAGCTTTCTTT. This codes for CSVQGATEAFF.

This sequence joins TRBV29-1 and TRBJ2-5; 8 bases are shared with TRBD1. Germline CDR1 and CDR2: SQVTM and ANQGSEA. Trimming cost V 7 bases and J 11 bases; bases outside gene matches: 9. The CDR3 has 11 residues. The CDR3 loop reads CSGDRLDEQYF. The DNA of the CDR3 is TGCAGCGGGGACAGGCTGGATGAGCAGTACTTC.

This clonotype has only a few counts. CDR3 region: CASSLGWGYDRYNEKLFF. The CDR3 nucleotides are TGCGCCAGCAGCTTGGGATGGGGATACGACAGGTACAATGAAAAACTGTTTTTT. The V gene is TRBV5-1, the J gene TRBJ1-4; the D gene is possibly TRBD1 (6 bases). Trimming removed 0 bases at V and 5 bases at J, with 20 bases between. This CDR3 is built from 18 residues. Germline CDR1 is SGHRS and CDR2 is YFSETQ.

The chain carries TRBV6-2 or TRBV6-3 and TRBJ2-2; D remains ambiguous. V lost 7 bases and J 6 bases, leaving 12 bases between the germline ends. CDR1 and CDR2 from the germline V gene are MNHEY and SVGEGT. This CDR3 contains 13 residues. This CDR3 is CASTTGPPGELFF. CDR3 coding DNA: TGTGCCAGCACCACGGGTCCCCCCGGGGAGCTGTTTTTT.

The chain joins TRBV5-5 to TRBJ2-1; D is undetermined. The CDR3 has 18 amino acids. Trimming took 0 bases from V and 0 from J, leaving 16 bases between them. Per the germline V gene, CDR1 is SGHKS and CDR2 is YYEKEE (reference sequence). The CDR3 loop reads CASSLVYRVLSSYNEQFF. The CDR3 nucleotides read TGTGCCAGCAGCTTGGTATATCGGGTTCTCAGCTCCTACAATGAGCAGTTCTTC.

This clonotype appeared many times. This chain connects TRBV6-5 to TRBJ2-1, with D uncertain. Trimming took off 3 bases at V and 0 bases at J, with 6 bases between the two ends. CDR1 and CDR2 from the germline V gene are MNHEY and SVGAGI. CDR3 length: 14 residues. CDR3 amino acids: CASSYAGSYNEQFF. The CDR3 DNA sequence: TGTGCCAGCAGTTATGCAGGCTCCTACAATGAGCAGTTCTTC.

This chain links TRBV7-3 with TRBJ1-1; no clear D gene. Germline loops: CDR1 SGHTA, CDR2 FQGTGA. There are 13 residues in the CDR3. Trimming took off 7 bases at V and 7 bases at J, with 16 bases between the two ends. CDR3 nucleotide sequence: TGTGCCAGCAAGCGCTCGTGGCAGGATGAAGCTTTCTTT. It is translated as CASKRSWQDEAFF.

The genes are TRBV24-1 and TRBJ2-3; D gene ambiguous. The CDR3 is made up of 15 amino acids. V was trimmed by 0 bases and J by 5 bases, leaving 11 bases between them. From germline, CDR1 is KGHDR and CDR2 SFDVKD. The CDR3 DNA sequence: TGTGCCACCAGTGATTTGGGTCGGACCAAAGATACGCAGTATTTT. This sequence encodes CATSDLGRTKDTQYF.

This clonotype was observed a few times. The CDR3: CASSFQGAPETNEQFF. In DNA form, the CDR3 reads TGTGCCAGCAGTTTCCAGGGGGCGCCTGAGACCAATGAGCAGTTCTTC. This rearrangement joins TRBV12-3 or TRBV12-4 to TRBJ2-1; TRBD1 agrees at 8 bases. V lost 3 bases and J lost 6; bases outside the gene matches: 10. The length of the CDR3 is 16 residues.

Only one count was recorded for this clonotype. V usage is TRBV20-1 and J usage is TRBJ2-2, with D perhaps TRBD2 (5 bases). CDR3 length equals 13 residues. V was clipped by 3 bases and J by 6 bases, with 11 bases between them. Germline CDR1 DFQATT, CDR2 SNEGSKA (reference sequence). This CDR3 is CSASVSGSGELFF. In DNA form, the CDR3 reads TGCAGTGCTAGCGTTTCGGGGTCCGGGGAGCTGTTTTTT.

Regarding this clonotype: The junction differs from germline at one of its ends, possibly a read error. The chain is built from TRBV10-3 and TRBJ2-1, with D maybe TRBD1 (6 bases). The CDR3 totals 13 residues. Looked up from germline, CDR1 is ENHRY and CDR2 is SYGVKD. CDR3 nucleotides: TGTGCCATCACGGCAGGGGCTTACAATGAGCAGTTCTTT. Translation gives CAITAGAYNEQFF.

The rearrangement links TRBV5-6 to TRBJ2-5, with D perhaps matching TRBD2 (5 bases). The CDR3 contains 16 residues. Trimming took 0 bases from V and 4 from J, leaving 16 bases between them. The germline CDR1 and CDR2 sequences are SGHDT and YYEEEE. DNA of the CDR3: TGTGCCAGCAGCTTGGATTTGGGCGGGTCCGCAGAGACCCAGTACTTC. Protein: CASSLDLGGSAETQYF.

CDR3 coding DNA: TGTGCCATCAGTGAAGGTACAGGGCTTTGGCAGCCCCAGCATTTT. Amino acid sequence: CAISEGTGLWQPQHF. The rearrangement joins TRBV10-3 to TRBJ1-5; D is possibly TRBD1 (6 bases). Germline V gives CDR1 ENHRY, CDR2 SYGVKD. The CDR3 extends over 15 amino acids. Trimming took 3 bases from V and 7 from J, leaving 16 bases between them.